Below are 29 T cell receptor beta chains sequenced from a single sample in a study of T cell responses to AZD1222 COVID-19 vaccine. Data came from immunoSEQ multiplex PCR; TCRdb stores just in-frame clones and leaves some out. The sample consists of some 110,000 clones, 93% of them appearing once. The sample consisted of peripheral blood, taken on day 0 of AZD1222 vaccination. The receptor source for this set is an adult in good health.

The gene calls are TRBV2 and TRBJ2-5; 8 bases are shared with TRBD2. Germline V gives CDR1 SNHLY, CDR2 FYNNEI. The length of the CDR3 is 14 residues. V lost 7 bases and J lost 1; bases outside the gene matches: 5. The CDR3 DNA sequence: TGTGCCAGCAAAACCCGGGAGGGCCAAGAGACCCAGTACTTC. It codes for CASKTREGQETQYF.

The chain is built from TRBV5-1 and TRBJ1-1; TRBD1 might be the D (6 bases). The germline V gene has CDR1 SGHRS and CDR2 YFSETQ. This CDR3 comprises 14 residues. V was shortened by 2 bases and J by 3 bases, with 11 bases between the two germline ends. The CDR3: CASSLRTEHTEAFF. As DNA, the CDR3 is TGCGCCAGCAGCTTAAGGACAGAACACACTGAAGCTTTCTTT.

V gene TRBV28 combines with J gene TRBJ1-2, with a weak D call TRBD1 (5 bases). CDR1 is MDHEN, CDR2 SYDVKM, per germline. The CDR3 has 12 amino acids. The ends were cut back, 9 bases at V and 3 bases at J, with 11 bases in the middle. CDR3 in DNA: TGTGCCAGTCAGGGCTCTGACTATGGCTACACCTTC. Translated, it gives CASQGSDYGYTF.

Judged by abundance, this clone is large (0.1 to 1%). The chain joins TRBV27 to TRBJ2-7; D is possibly TRBD2 (5 bases). Trimming left V 9 bases short and J 3 bases short, with 15 bases between. There are 13 residues in the CDR3. Germline CDR1 MNHEY, CDR2 SMNVEV (reference sequence). CDR3 bases: TGTGCCAGTTCCAGCGGATCCCTCTACGAGCAGTACTTC. Its translation: CASSSGSLYEQYF.

The genes are TRBV29-1 and TRBJ2-1; the match to TRBD1 covers 7 bases. CDR1 and CDR2 (germline): SQVTM, ANQGSEA. The trim removed 7 bases at V and 7 bases at J, leaving 10 bases unmatched. The CDR3 consists of 13 residues. The CDR3 sequence is CSAMTGSMNEQFF. The CDR3 bases are TGCAGCGCTATGACAGGGTCGATGAATGAGCAGTTCTTC.

V is TRBV11-3 and J is TRBJ1-1; 8 positions agree with TRBD1. Losses at the gene ends were 5 bases for V and 8 bases for J; bases not matched to a gene: 7. The CDR3 covers 13 residues. Germline V gene lookup returns CDR1 SGHNT and CDR2 YENEEA. The CDR3: CASSQGARNEAFF. Written as DNA, the CDR3 is TGTGCCAGCAGCCAGGGGGCGCGTAACGAAGCTTTCTTT. The whole variable domain, remainder taken from reference TRBV11-3 and TRBJ1-1, is EAGVVQSPRYKIIEKKQPVAFWCNPISGHNTLYWYLQNLGQGPELLIRYENEEAVDDSQLPKDRFSAERLKGVDSTLKIQPAELGDSAVYLCASSQGARNEAFFGQGTRLTVV.

The chain links TRBV6-5 to TRBJ1-4; unclear D gene. The length of the CDR3 is 11 residues. Per the germline V gene, CDR1 is MNHEY and CDR2 is SVGAGI. The V end lost 2 bases, the J end lost 14 bases, and 9 bases lay between the germline ends. The CDR3 coding sequence is TGTGCCAGCAGTTACGCGGGGTTTCTGTTTTTT. Protein: CASSYAGFLFF.

The chain is built from TRBV5-4 and TRBJ2-5; no clear D. Germline-derived CDR1 and CDR2 are SGHNT and YYREEE (reference sequence). Trimming cost V 4 bases and J 1 base, with 11 bases left between them. CDR3 length: 14 amino acids. The CDR3 protein is CASSEARTQETQYF. The DNA of the CDR3 is TGTGCCAGCAGCGAGGCCCGAACCCAAGAGACCCAGTACTTC.

This sequence joins TRBV3-1 (or the pseudogene TRBV3-2) and TRBJ2-3; 7 positions agree with TRBD2. The germline V gene encodes CDR1 LGHDT and CDR2 YNNKEL (reference sequence). Losses at the gene ends were 2 bases for V and 4 bases for J; bases not matched to a gene: 9. This CDR3 has 16 amino acids. Written as DNA, the CDR3 is TGTGCCAGCAGCCAACGGGCGGGAGCGGTGGCAGATACGCAGTATTTT. Residues: CASSQRAGAVADTQYF.

V usage is TRBV5-4 and J usage is TRBJ2-5; D is uncertain. Germline V lookup: CDR1 SGHNT, CDR2 YYREEE (reference sequence). With 0 bases removed from V and 2 bases from J, the gap between germline ends came to 5 bases. This CDR3 is built from 13 residues. Here the CDR3 reads CASSLGRQETQYF. The CDR3 region has the DNA TGTGCCAGCAGCTTGGGCAGACAAGAGACCCAGTACTTC.

J is TRBJ1-2 and V is TRBV29-1; D not resolved. CDR1 and CDR2 (germline): SQVTM, ANQGSEA. The CDR3 covers 11 residues. V was shortened by 4 bases and J by 4 bases, with 7 bases between the two germline ends. The CDR3 region has the DNA TGCAGCGTTGTTCAGGCCTATGGCTACACCTTC. Residues: CSVVQAYGYTF.

V and J are TRBV3-1 (or the pseudogene TRBV3-2) and TRBJ2-7; D may be TRBD1 or TRBD2 (6 bases each). Germline V CDR1 and CDR2: LGHDT, YNNKEL (reference sequence). The CDR3 runs 15 residues. Trimming pared 0 bases from V and 3 bases from J, leaving 12 bases between. In DNA form, the CDR3 reads TGTGCCAGCAGCCAAGAGGGGGGCCTCCTCTACGAGCAGTACTTC. This translates into CASSQEGGLLYEQYF.

V gene TRBV27 combines with J gene TRBJ2-7; either TRBD1 or TRBD2 may supply D (5 bases each). Trimming took off 6 bases at V and 2 bases at J, with 14 bases between the two ends. The CDR3 totals 14 residues. Germline-derived CDR1 and CDR2 are MNHEY and SMNVEV (reference sequence). Written as DNA, the CDR3 is TGTGCCAGCAGCCCACGGGGCGTCCCCTACGAGCAGTACTTC. It is translated as CASSPRGVPYEQYF.

V gene TRBV9 combines with J gene TRBJ1-2, with D hard to call. CDR3 length: 15 residues. Per the germline V gene, CDR1 is SGDLS and CDR2 is YYNGEE. Trimming stripped 4 bases from V and 4 bases from J, with 17 bases between. The CDR3 region has the DNA TGTGCCAGCAGCCCTCAGTTCGGGCCGGCCTATGGCTACACCTTC. Its protein is CASSPQFGPAYGYTF.

V and J are TRBV2 and TRBJ1-1; possibly TRBD1 for D (6 bases). The CDR3 contains 14 residues. Germline loops: CDR1 SNHLY, CDR2 FYNNEI. V lost 7 bases to trimming and J lost 2 bases, with 14 bases between them. The DNA of the CDR3 is TGTGCCAGCATAAAAGGGGGAGCAAACACTGAAGCTTTCTTT. Protein sequence: CASIKGGANTEAFF.

Regarding this clone: One end of the junction is discordant with germline, which a read error may explain. The rearrangement uses TRBV14 and TRBJ2-4; TRBD2 matches 15 bases. The CDR3 extends over 13 amino acids. CDR1 is SGHDN and CDR2 is FVKESK in the germline V gene. The CDR3: CASSTGLAGGPHF. As DNA, the CDR3 is TGTGCCAGCAGCACCGGACTAGCGGGAGGGCCACACTTC. Full variable domain (outside the CDR3, taken from reference TRBV14 and TRBJ2-4): EAGVTQFPSHSVIEKGQTVTLRCDPISGHDNLYWYRRVMGKEIKFLLHFVKESKQDESGMPNNRFLAERTGGTYSTLKVQPAELEDSGVYFCASSTGLAGGPHFGAGTRLSVL.

CDR3 nucleotide sequence: TGTGCCAGCAGCTTAATCGCCGGAGAAAACTACAATGAGCAGTTCTTC. Translated: CASSLIAGENYNEQFF. The rearrangement joins TRBV7-3 to TRBJ2-1; no reliable D call. V was clipped by 1 base and J by 3 bases, with 13 bases between them. Germline V lookup: CDR1 SGHTA, CDR2 FQGTGA. The CDR3 is made up of 16 amino acids.

The chain couples TRBV7-9 to TRBJ1-1; 12 positions agree with TRBD1. The CDR3 covers 14 residues. The J segment lost 10 bases and the V segment lost 5 bases, leaving 8 bases of the junction unmatched. CDR1 and CDR2 (germline): SEHNR, FQNEAQ (reference sequence). The CDR3 is CASSRGTGGLGAFF. As DNA, the CDR3 is TGTGCCAGCAGCCGAGGGACAGGGGGCTTGGGAGCTTTCTTT.

The chain has TRBV9 and TRBJ2-1; 11 nucleotides align to TRBD2. The junction had 5 bases not matched to a gene; V was cut back by 3 bases and J by 0 bases. Germline CDR1 SGDLS, CDR2 YYNGEE. The CDR3 sequence is 17 residues long. The CDR3: CASSGGTSGSSYNEQFF. CDR3 DNA: TGTGCCAGCAGCGGGGGGACTAGCGGTTCCTCCTACAATGAGCAGTTCTTC.

The V call is TRBV28, the J call TRBJ1-1, with unresolved D. Germline-derived CDR1 and CDR2 are MDHEN and SYDVKM. V was trimmed by 7 bases and J by 5 bases, leaving 11 bases between them. The CDR3 totals 12 residues. The CDR3 loop reads CASTSGRTEAFF. DNA for the CDR3: TGTGCCAGCACCAGTGGGAGAACTGAAGCTTTCTTT.

This chain links TRBV2 with TRBJ1-3; weak D call: TRBD1 (5 bases). The CDR3 has 14 residues. V was clipped by 1 base and J by 2 bases, with 6 bases between them. Germline CDR1 is SNHLY and CDR2 is FYNNEI. The CDR3 spells CASSEDRTGNTIYF. The CDR3 coding sequence is TGTGCCAGCAGTGAAGACAGGACTGGAAACACCATATATTTT.

This chain links TRBV30 with TRBJ1-5; TRBD1 matches at 7 bases. V lost 1 base and J lost 5; bases outside the gene matches: 2. The CDR3 has 13 residues. The germline gives CDR1 GTSNPN, CDR2 SVGIG (reference sequence). CDR3 in DNA: TGTGCCTGGAGTGGCCAGGGGGATCAGCCCCAGCATTTT. Translation: CAWSGQGDQPQHF.

The chain has TRBV3-1 (or the pseudogene TRBV3-2) and TRBJ2-3; D is possibly TRBD2 (5 bases). V shed 0 bases and J shed 11 bases, with 15 bases lying between them. CDR1 and CDR2 from the germline V gene are LGHDT and YNNKEL (reference sequence). This CDR3 region has 14 residues. In DNA form, the CDR3 reads TGTGCCAGCAGCCAAGAATTAGCGAGAGGGTTGCAGTATTTT. The encoded protein is CASSQELARGLQYF.

The chain couples TRBV7-2 to TRBJ2-3, with D uncertain. CDR1 and CDR2 from the germline V gene are SGHTA and FQGNSA. Between the trimmed V and J ends, which lost 0 bases and 3 bases, there was a span of 7 bases. The CDR3 runs 14 residues. The CDR3 spells CASSLAGVTDTQYF. In nucleotides, the CDR3 is TGTGCCAGCAGCTTAGCGGGCGTGACAGATACGCAGTATTTT.

The rearrangement links TRBV20-1 to TRBJ1-2; 7 bases map to TRBD1. The junction had 5 bases not matched to a gene; V was cut back by 6 bases and J by 7 bases. CDR3 length: 11 residues. Per germline, CDR1 DFQATT and CDR2 SNEGSKA (reference sequence). CDR3 DNA: TGCAGTGCAAGACAGGGCGTTGGCTACACCTTC. This sequence encodes CSARQGVGYTF.

This clone was seen only a few times. V usage is TRBV19 and J usage is TRBJ1-1; the match to TRBD1 covers 8 bases. This CDR3 has 14 residues. Trimming removed 11 bases from V and 2 bases from J; junction bases left unmatched: 10. Looked up from germline, CDR1 is LNHDA and CDR2 is SQIVND (reference sequence). The CDR3 here is CAVKDRETNTEAFF. The CDR3, as DNA: TGTGCCGTTAAGGACAGGGAAACTAACACTGAAGCTTTCTTT.

The chain couples TRBV2 to TRBJ1-6; D not resolved. The V and J ends lost 5 bases and 6 bases respectively, with 14 bases between them. From germline, CDR1 is SNHLY and CDR2 FYNNEI. The CDR3 consists of 15 residues. The CDR3 protein is CASSIGSSPNSPLHF. The DNA for the CDR3 is TGTGCCAGCAGTATCGGCTCGAGTCCTAATTCACCCCTCCACTTT.

The genes are TRBV30 and TRBJ2-7; 9 bases are shared with TRBD2. After removal of 3 bases from V and 9 bases from J, the junction contained 12 bases not matched to a gene. The germline gives CDR1 GTSNPN, CDR2 SVGIG (reference sequence). The CDR3 is 14 amino acids. In DNA form, the CDR3 reads TGTGCCTGGAGGCCCGGGACTAGCCCCGTTCGGCAGTACTTC. This sequence encodes CAWRPGTSPVRQYF.

This rearrangement joins TRBV18 to TRBJ2-3, with D uncertain. Germline V gene sequence: CDR1 KGHSH, CDR2 LQKENI. The CDR3 loop spans 14 amino acids. Trimming stripped 2 bases from V and 0 bases from J, with 6 bases between. CDR3 region: CASSPGISTDTQYF. The CDR3 nucleotides are TGTGCCAGCTCACCAGGGATTAGCACAGATACGCAGTATTTT.